The 6 T cell receptor beta chains given below trace back to one sample, sequenced in a study of T cells in Graves' hyperthyroidism and ophthalmopathy. Amplified TCR beta CDR3 regions derived from RNA transcripts. HTBI primers drove first-round RT-PCR of the TCR CDR3. In TCRdb, the multiplex PCR reads were re-called with MiXCR into one record per CDR3 protein. The profile shows approximately 430,000 distinct CDR3 sequences, roughly 14% of them singletons. Specimen: blood. Receptors were obtained from a woman aged 18-35 years with Graves' hyperthyroidism.

This clonotype came up many times. The chain is built from TRBV6-6 and TRBJ2-2; D is possibly TRBD2 (6 bases). The CDR3 is made up of 13 amino acids. Per germline, CDR1 MNHNY and CDR2 SVGAGI (reference sequence). Trimming left V 2 bases short and J 7 bases short, with 8 bases between. The CDR3 DNA is TGTGCCAGCAGTTACATGCGGGGCGGGGAGCTGTTTTTT. Translation gives CASSYMRGGELFF.

In the case of this clonotype: A much larger clonotype is one base distant, so this may be a read error. The chain has TRBV5-6 and TRBJ2-2; tentatively, D is TRBD2 (6 bases). Germline V lookup: CDR1 SGHDT, CDR2 YYEEEE. The CDR3 runs to 16 residues. The CDR3 loop is CASKGSRFYYTGGLFF. The CDR3 coding sequence is TGTGCCAGCAAAGGCTCGAGATTCTATTACACCGGGGGGCTGTTTTTT. The full variable domain, in which reference TRBV5-6 and TRBJ2-2 provide the parts outside the CDR3, is DAGVTQSPTHLIKTRGQQVTLRCSPKSGHDTVSWYQQALGQGPQFIFQYYEEEERQRGNFPDRFSGHQFPNYSSELNVNALLLGDSALYLCASKGSRFYYTGGLFFGEGSRLTVL.

This clonotype was counted once. V gene TRBV4-3 combines with J gene TRBJ2-1; weak D call: TRBD2 (5 bases). V was clipped by 1 base and J by 9 bases, with 7 bases between them. CDR1 is LGHNA and CDR2 is YSLEER in the germline V gene. The CDR3 sequence is 12 residues long. CDR3 in DNA: TGCGCCAGCAGCCAAGGTGGGAGTGAGCAGTTCTTC. It yields the protein CASSQGGSEQFF.

This chain uses TRBV4-1 with TRBJ1-3; tentative D call: TRBD1 (6 bases). This CDR3 comprises 15 residues. The V end lost 1 base, the J end lost 4 bases, and 11 bases lay between the germline ends. CDR1 and CDR2 (germline): MGHRA, YSYEKL. CDR3 nucleotides: TGCGCCAGCAGCCAAGTAACAGGGCTCGGAAACACCATATATTTT. It encodes CASSQVTGLGNTIYF.

This clonotype has a count of ten or more. The chain uses TRBV24-1 and TRBJ2-5; D may be TRBD2 (6 bases). Germline lookup yields CDR1 KGHDR and CDR2 SFDVKD. Trimming stripped 9 bases from V and 5 bases from J, with 9 bases between. The CDR3 is 11 residues long. CDR3 sequence (DNA): TGTGCCACCGCAGGAGGGGAGACCCAGTACTTC. Residues: CATAGGETQYF.

This clonotype was found many times. The chain has TRBV18 and TRBJ1-2, with TRBD1 matching over 7 bases. This CDR3 region has 16 residues. From germline, CDR1 is KGHSH and CDR2 LQKENI. V was clipped by 1 base and J by 4 bases; unmatched bases: 9. The CDR3, as DNA: TGTGCCAGCTCACCACAACCGGCGACAGGGAGCTATGGCTACACCTTC. Translation gives CASSPQPATGSYGYTF.